Below are 29 T cell receptor beta chains sequenced from a single sample in a study of blood T cell repertoires in COVID-19 (TCRdb year 2020). The library was made by the immunoSEQ multiplex PCR assay. This immuneACCESS table, as held by TCRdb, lists in-frame sequences with V and J called but not all clones. Of the missing ones, under half trace to an unresolved V gene in checked studies; the others have no known cause. The table for this sample lists 250,000 to 400,000 clones; around nine tenths of them were counted only once. The ten largest clones represent 1% of the sample. The sample taken for sequencing was peripheral blood. The receptor set was obtained from a man between 45 and 60 years old with active or convalescent COVID-19.

J is TRBJ1-5 and V is TRBV4-3; D remains ambiguous. Per germline, CDR1 LGHNA and CDR2 YSLEER. The length of the CDR3 is 14 residues. The V gene lost 4 bases and the J gene lost 9 bases, with 16 bases spanning the gap. The CDR3 coding sequence is TGCGCCAGCAGCCCGTCCGGATGGGCAGGGCCCCAGCATTTT. The encoded protein is CASSPSGWAGPQHF.

The chain is built from TRBV5-1 and TRBJ1-6; the D gene is possibly TRBD1 (6 bases). The CDR3 sequence is 15 residues long. V was shortened by 4 bases and J by 8 bases, with 16 bases between the two germline ends. Germline CDR1 is SGHRS and CDR2 is YFSETQ. The CDR3 is CASSLGGRVDSPLHF. CDR3 nucleotide sequence: TGCGCCAGCAGCCTGGGGGGGCGTGTGGATTCACCCCTCCACTTT.

The chain employs TRBV5-1 and TRBJ1-2, with a weak D call TRBD1 (6 bases). This CDR3 has 14 residues. Trimming pared 5 bases from V and 4 bases from J, leaving 15 bases between. Germline V gives CDR1 SGHRS, CDR2 YFSETQ. The CDR3 loop is CASSLMDSSYGYTF. The CDR3 coding sequence is TGCGCCAGCAGTTTGATGGACAGTAGCTATGGCTACACCTTC.

V and J are TRBV3-1 (or the pseudogene TRBV3-2) and TRBJ2-7; TRBD2 aligns across 7 bases. CDR1 and CDR2 from the germline V gene are LGHDT and YNNKEL (reference sequence). CDR3 length: 15 amino acids. V shed 1 base, J shed 4 bases, and the junction held 7 bases outside the gene matches. CDR3 nucleotide sequence: TGTGCCAGCAGCCAAGTGTCCGGGGGAGGGTACGAGCAGTACTTC. Its protein product is CASSQVSGGGYEQYF.

The J gene is TRBJ1-4, the V gene TRBV7-9; 9 bases map to TRBD1. In germline, CDR1 is SEHNR, CDR2 FQNEAQ (reference sequence). This CDR3 has 15 amino acids. The J segment lost 4 bases and the V segment lost 5 bases, leaving 5 bases of the junction unmatched. CDR3: CASSVGDRDNEKLFF. In DNA form, the CDR3 reads TGTGCCAGCAGCGTAGGGGACAGGGATAATGAAAAACTGTTTTTT. Together with reference TRBV7-9 and TRBJ1-4, the CDR3 gives the full variable domain: DTGVSQNPRHKITKRGQNVTFRCDPISEHNRLYWYRQTLGQGPEFLTYFQNEAQLEKSRLLSDRFSAERPKGSFSTLEIQRTEQGDSAMYLCASSVGDRDNEKLFFGSGTQLSVL.

The rearrangement joins TRBV5-1 to TRBJ1-4, with no clear D. The CDR3 loop spans 15 amino acids. Trimming shortened V by 2 bases and J by 4 bases, and 12 bases separated the two germline ends. Germline values: CDR1 SGHRS, CDR2 YFSETQ. CDR3 DNA sequence: TGCGCCAGCAGCTTCGGCGGAGGGTATAATGAAAAACTGTTTTTT. It codes for CASSFGGGYNEKLFF.

The rearrangement uses TRBV11-2 and TRBJ2-7; weak D call: TRBD1 (7 bases). The V and J ends lost 4 bases and 5 bases respectively, with 18 bases between them. The CDR3 has 15 amino acids. The germline V gene has CDR1 SGHAT and CDR2 FQNNGV. The CDR3 sequence is CASSSGGTSSHEQYF. CDR3 in DNA: TGTGCCAGCAGCTCAGGGGGGACTTCTAGCCACGAGCAGTACTTC.

The rearrangement uses TRBV11-3 and TRBJ1-2; D remains ambiguous. This CDR3 is built from 13 residues. V gave up 6 bases and J gave up 8 bases, with 16 bases separating them. Germline lookup yields CDR1 SGHNT and CDR2 YENEEA. The CDR3 sequence is CASRIPPPNGYTF. The CDR3, as DNA: TGTGCCAGCAGGATCCCCCCCCCTAACGGCTACACCTTC.

The genes are TRBV7-9 and TRBJ2-5; 9 bases align to TRBD1. The germline V gene has CDR1 SEHNR and CDR2 FQNEAQ (reference sequence). Trimming took 5 bases from V and 5 from J; bases not matched to a gene: 9. CDR3 length: 15 residues. The CDR3: CASSAWTGAGETQYF. The CDR3 DNA reads as TGTGCCAGCAGCGCTTGGACAGGGGCAGGGGAGACCCAGTACTTC.

The rearrangement uses TRBV11-2 and TRBJ1-2; 9 bases line up with TRBD1. Germline CDR1 and CDR2: SGHAT and FQNNGV. The CDR3 runs to 15 residues. V trimming: 5 bases; J trimming: 3 bases; junction bases outside the gene matches: 7. The CDR3 bases are TGTGCCAGCAGCACAGGACAGGGGAACTACTATGGCTACACCTTC. It is translated as CASSTGQGNYYGYTF.

This clone was observed once. The chain has TRBV23-1 and TRBJ2-4; 8 bases agree with TRBD1. TRBV23-1 is given ORF status, its function remaining uncertain. The CDR3 has 22 amino acids. V trimming: 0 bases; J trimming: 1 base; junction bases outside the gene matches: 20. The CDR3 nucleotides are TGCGCCAGCAGTCAATCCGGTCGGACAGGGACGAAGCTGTTGCTGGCCAAAAACATTCAGTACTTC. Its protein is CASSQSGRTGTKLLLAKNIQYF.

V is TRBV7-8 and J is TRBJ2-5; a possible D gene is TRBD2 (6 bases). CDR3 size: 11 residues. The V and J ends lost 11 bases and 4 bases respectively, with 11 bases between them. The germline V gene has CDR1 SGHVS and CDR2 FQNEAQ. Here the CDR3 DNA reads TGTGCCGCGGGGAAGGGAGAGACCCAGTACTTC. Translated: CAAGKGETQYF.

The chain recombines TRBV4-2 with TRBJ1-6; the match to TRBD1 covers 8 bases. The V gene end was trimmed by 0 bases and the J gene end by 14 bases; junction bases not matched to a gene: 9. The CDR3 length is 15 residues. Germline V gene lookup returns CDR1 LGHNA and CDR2 YNFKEQ. The CDR3 is CASSQEGGQAGSLHF. DNA of the CDR3: TGTGCCAGCAGCCAAGAAGGGGGACAGGCGGGATCCCTCCACTTT.

The rearrangement links TRBV19 to TRBJ2-1, with D perhaps matching TRBD1 (5 bases). Trimming removed 6 bases from V and 0 bases from J, with 18 bases in between. The CDR3 sequence is 17 residues long. In germline, CDR1 is LNHDA, CDR2 SQIVND (reference sequence). Written as DNA, the CDR3 is TGTGCCAGTAGCCCCCAGGCAGGGCCTAGCTCCTACAATGAGCAGTTCTTC. As protein: CASSPQAGPSSYNEQFF.

The chain employs TRBV6-6 and TRBJ1-5, with 8 bases aligning to TRBD1. V lost 5 bases, J lost 11 bases, and 14 bases stayed unmatched. Germline values: CDR1 MNHNY, CDR2 SVGAGI (reference sequence). The CDR3 sequence is 15 residues long. The CDR3 loop reads CASSQGGQVELSQHF. The CDR3 DNA sequence: TGTGCCAGCAGTCAGGGGGGACAGGTGGAATTATCCCAGCATTTT.

This CDR3 is CSASGQGLYQPQHF. Here the CDR3 DNA reads TGCAGTGCTAGTGGGCAGGGATTATATCAGCCCCAGCATTTT. J is TRBJ1-5 and V is TRBV20-1, with D perhaps TRBD1 (5 bases). This CDR3 spans 14 amino acids. CDR1 and CDR2 from the germline V gene are DFQATT and SNEGSKA (reference sequence). V lost 3 bases to trimming and J lost 5 bases, with 14 bases between them.

Written as DNA, the CDR3 is TGTGCCAGCAGCTTTACTAGCGGCTCCTACAATGAGCAGTTCTTC. Translating it yields CASSFTSGSYNEQFF. V usage is TRBV7-9 and J usage is TRBJ2-1, with TRBD2 matching over 8 bases. Germline CDR1 reads SEHNR; CDR2 reads FQNEAQ (reference sequence). The CDR3 is 15 residues long. V shed 3 bases, J shed 0 bases, and the junction held 1 base outside the gene matches.

The V and J genes are TRBV12-3 or TRBV12-4 and TRBJ2-5; TRBD1 aligns across 8 bases. CDR3 length: 13 residues. The trim removed 6 bases at V and 4 bases at J, leaving 4 bases unmatched. The CDR3 here is CASSLTGVETQYF. CDR3 in DNA: TGTGCCAGCAGCTTGACAGGGGTAGAGACCCAGTACTTC.

This chain links TRBV2 with TRBJ2-3, with 10 bases that match TRBD2. J was trimmed by 4 bases and V by 5 bases; bases with no gene match: 9. Germline V gives CDR1 SNHLY, CDR2 FYNNEI. The CDR3 totals 16 residues. The CDR3: CASSHGLAAPPDTQYF. Here the CDR3 DNA reads TGTGCCAGCAGTCACGGACTAGCGGCCCCCCCAGATACGCAGTATTTT.

This clone appeared once. V gene TRBV2 combines with J gene TRBJ1-3; D not certain. Per the germline V gene, CDR1 is SNHLY and CDR2 is FYNNEI. Trimming took off 1 base at V and 10 bases at J, with 11 bases between the two ends. The CDR3 is 13 residues long. The CDR3 is CASSEGEVRTIYF. The CDR3 coding sequence is TGTGCCAGCAGTGAAGGGGAGGTTCGGACCATATATTTT.

The CDR3 spells CASSAQGGNYGYTF. CDR3 sequence (DNA): TGTGCCAGCAGCGCCCAGGGTGGGAACTATGGCTACACCTTC. This chain uses TRBV9 with TRBJ1-2, with a possible D match to TRBD1 (5 bases). The CDR3 sequence is 14 residues long. V was clipped by 3 bases and J by 2 bases, with 11 bases between them. The germline V gene has CDR1 SGDLS and CDR2 YYNGEE.

CDR3 region: CASSRGEETQYF. The CDR3 DNA is TGTGCCAGCAGCCGGGGGGAAGAGACCCAGTACTTC. The V gene is TRBV7-9, the J gene TRBJ2-5; 7 positions agree with TRBD2. After removal of 5 bases from V and 3 bases from J, the junction contained 0 bases not matched to a gene. The CDR3 has 12 amino acids. Germline CDR1 reads SEHNR; CDR2 reads FQNEAQ (reference sequence).

The J gene is TRBJ1-6, the V gene TRBV18; TRBD1 aligns across 9 bases. The CDR3 extends over 16 amino acids. Trimming removed 4 bases from V and 5 bases from J; junction bases left unmatched: 6. The germline CDR1 and CDR2 sequences are KGHSH and LQKENI. CDR3 bases: TGTGCCAGCTCACTTACAGGGGGCCCGGATAATTCACCCCTCCACTTT. Protein product: CASSLTGGPDNSPLHF.

This chain joins TRBV29-1 and TRBJ1-1; no reliable D call. Germline V gene lookup returns CDR1 SQVTM and CDR2 ANQGSEA. The CDR3 is 13 amino acids. The V end was cut by 7 bases, the J end by 1 base, with 13 bases between. CDR3 loop: CSARVLRNTEAFF. As DNA, the CDR3 is TGCAGCGCTCGAGTGTTGCGGAACACTGAAGCTTTCTTT.

The gene calls are TRBV5-5 and TRBJ2-2; D uncertain. This CDR3 contains 15 residues. V was trimmed by 4 bases and J by 0 bases, leaving 10 bases between them. Germline-derived CDR1 and CDR2 are SGHKS and YYEKEE (reference sequence). CDR3 loop: CASSLTAANTGELFF. CDR3 in DNA: TGTGCCAGCAGCCTGACGGCGGCGAACACCGGGGAGCTGTTTTTT.

V and J are TRBV14 and TRBJ2-5; D unresolved. The CDR3 has 13 residues. Germline lookup yields CDR1 SGHDN and CDR2 FVKESK. The germline V and J ends were trimmed by 1 base and 6 bases, with 9 bases remaining between them. The CDR3 coding sequence is TGTGCCAGCAGCCAAGGGGCGTGGAAGACCCAGTACTTC. It codes for CASSQGAWKTQYF.

This clone has a single count. The chain is built from TRBV12-3 or TRBV12-4 and TRBJ1-5; D may be TRBD1 (5 bases). The V and J ends lost 11 bases and 5 bases respectively, with 16 bases between them. The CDR3 length is 13 residues. CDR3 nucleotide sequence: TGTGCCCGACCGCAGGGATCAGATCAGCCCCAGCATTTT. Protein product: CARPQGSDQPQHF.

This clone was detected a few times. This chain links TRBV5-5 with TRBJ1-1; D unresolved. CDR3 length: 12 amino acids. Trimming left V 3 bases short and J 6 bases short, with 9 bases between. CDR1 is SGHKS, CDR2 YYEKEE, per germline (reference sequence). The CDR3 is CASSYVESEAFF. The CDR3 DNA reads TGTGCCAGCAGCTACGTAGAATCTGAAGCTTTCTTT.

The chain is built from TRBV5-5 and TRBJ1-5; no reliable D call. Trimming took off 3 bases at V and 5 bases at J, with 9 bases between the two ends. Germline CDR1 SGHKS, CDR2 YYEKEE (reference sequence). This CDR3 has 13 residues. The CDR3 reads CASSWVEDQPQHF. The CDR3 DNA sequence: TGTGCCAGCAGCTGGGTAGAGGATCAGCCCCAGCATTTT.